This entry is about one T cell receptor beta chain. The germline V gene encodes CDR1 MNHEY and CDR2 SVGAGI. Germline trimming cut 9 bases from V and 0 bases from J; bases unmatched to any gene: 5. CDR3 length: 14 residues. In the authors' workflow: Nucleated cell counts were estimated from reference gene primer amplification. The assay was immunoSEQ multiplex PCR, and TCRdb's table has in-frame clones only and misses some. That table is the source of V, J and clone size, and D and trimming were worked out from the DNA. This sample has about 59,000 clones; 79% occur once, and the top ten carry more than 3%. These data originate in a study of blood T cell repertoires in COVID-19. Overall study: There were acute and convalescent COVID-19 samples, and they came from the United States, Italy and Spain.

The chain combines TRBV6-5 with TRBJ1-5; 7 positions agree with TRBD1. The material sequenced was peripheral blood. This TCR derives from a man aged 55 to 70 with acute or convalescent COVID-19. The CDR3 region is CASRGQFSNQPQHF. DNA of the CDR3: TGTGCCAGTAGGGGACAGTTTAGCAATCAGCCCCAGCATTTT.